This T cell receptor beta chain was sequenced for a study of Ad26.COV2.S vaccination and SARS-CoV-2 variants. This CDR3 has 16 residues. Germline V gives CDR1 SGHRS, CDR2 YFSETQ. Losses at the gene ends were 0 bases for V and 0 bases for J; bases not matched to a gene: 5. The treatment: around 19 received Ad26.COV2.S at low or high dose, single or two shots; 5 received placebo; per-sample allocation not given. All samples were drawn on day 63, counting from the first vaccine or placebo injection. Assay: immunoSEQ multiplex PCR; the TCRdb copy retains only in-frame clones and omits some. The sample includes around 340,000 clones, around 88% of them seen just once.

This sequence joins TRBV5-1 and TRBJ1-1; 7 bases line up with TRBD1. The sequences come from peripheral blood, collected in a trial of Ad26.COV2.S vaccine versus placebo. The clonotype was recovered from a person aged 18 to 65 who received the Ad26.COV2.S COVID-19 vaccine or a placebo. The CDR3 region has the DNA TGCGCCAGCAGCTTGGTGTTTGGGACAGTGAACACTGAAGCTTTCTTT. Protein product: CASSLVFGTVNTEAFF.